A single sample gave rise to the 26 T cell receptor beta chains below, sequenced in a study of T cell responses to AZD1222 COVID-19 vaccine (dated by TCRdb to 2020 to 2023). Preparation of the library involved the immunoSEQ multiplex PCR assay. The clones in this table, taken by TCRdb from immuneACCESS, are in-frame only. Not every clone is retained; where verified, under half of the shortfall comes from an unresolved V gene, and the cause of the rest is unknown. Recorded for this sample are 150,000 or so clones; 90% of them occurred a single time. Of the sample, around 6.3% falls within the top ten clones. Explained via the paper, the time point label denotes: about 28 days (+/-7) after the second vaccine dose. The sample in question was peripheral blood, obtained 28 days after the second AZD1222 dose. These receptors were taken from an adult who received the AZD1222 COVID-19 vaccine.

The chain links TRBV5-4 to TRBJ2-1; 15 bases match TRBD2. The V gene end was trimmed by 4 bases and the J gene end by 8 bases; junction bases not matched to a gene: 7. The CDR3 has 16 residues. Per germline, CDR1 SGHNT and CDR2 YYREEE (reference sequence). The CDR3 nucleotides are TGTGCCAGCAGCCCAACCGGGACTAGCGGGAGGTATGAGCAGTTCTTC. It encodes CASSPTGTSGRYEQFF.

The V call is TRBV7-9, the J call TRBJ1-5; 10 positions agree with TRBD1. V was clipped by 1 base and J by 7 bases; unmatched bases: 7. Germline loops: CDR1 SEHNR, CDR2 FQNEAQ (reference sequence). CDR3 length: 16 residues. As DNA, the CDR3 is TGTGCCAGCAGCTTAGTTGGGACAGGGGTTATCCAGCCCCAGCATTTT. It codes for CASSLVGTGVIQPQHF.

CDR3 nucleotides: TGCGCCAGCAGCTCGGTACAGGGTTCTAACTATGGCTACACCTTC. Its protein product is CASSSVQGSNYGYTF. V usage is TRBV5-1 and J usage is TRBJ1-2, with D possibly TRBD1 on 6 matching bases. In germline, CDR1 is SGHRS, CDR2 YFSETQ. V shed 3 bases and J shed 0 bases, with 12 bases lying between them. CDR3 length: 15 residues.

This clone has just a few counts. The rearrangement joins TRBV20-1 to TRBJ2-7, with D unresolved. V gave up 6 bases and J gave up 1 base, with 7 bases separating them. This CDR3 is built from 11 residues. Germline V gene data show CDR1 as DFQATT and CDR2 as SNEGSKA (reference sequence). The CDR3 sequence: CSADLSYEQYF. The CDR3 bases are TGCAGTGCGGACCTATCCTACGAGCAGTACTTC.

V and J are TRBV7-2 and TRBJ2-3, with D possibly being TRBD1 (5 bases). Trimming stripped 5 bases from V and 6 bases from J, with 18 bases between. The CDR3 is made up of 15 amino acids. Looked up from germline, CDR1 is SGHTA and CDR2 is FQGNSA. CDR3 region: CASSLGQGNTDTQYF. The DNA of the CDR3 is TGTGCCAGCAGCCTGGGCCAGGGTAATACGGATACGCAGTATTTT.

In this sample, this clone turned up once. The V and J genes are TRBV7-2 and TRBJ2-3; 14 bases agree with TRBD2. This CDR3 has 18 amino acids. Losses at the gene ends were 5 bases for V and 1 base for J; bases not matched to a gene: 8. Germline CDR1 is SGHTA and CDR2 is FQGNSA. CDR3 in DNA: TGTGCCAGCAGCACGCGGACTAGCGGGGGGCGTCGCACAGATACGCAGTATTTT. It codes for CASSTRTSGGRRTDTQYF.

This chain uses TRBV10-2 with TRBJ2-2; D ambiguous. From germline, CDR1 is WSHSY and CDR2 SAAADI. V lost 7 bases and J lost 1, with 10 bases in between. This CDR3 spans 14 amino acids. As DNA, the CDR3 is TGCGCCAGCATAGAAAGGATGAACACCGGGGAGCTGTTTTTT. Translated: CASIERMNTGELFF.

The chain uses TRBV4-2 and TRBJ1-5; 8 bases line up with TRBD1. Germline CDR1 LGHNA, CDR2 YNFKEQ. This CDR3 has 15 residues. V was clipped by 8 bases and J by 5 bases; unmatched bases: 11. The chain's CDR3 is CASQPSDRGDQPQHF. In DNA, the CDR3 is TGTGCCAGCCAACCGAGCGACAGGGGTGATCAGCCCCAGCATTTT.

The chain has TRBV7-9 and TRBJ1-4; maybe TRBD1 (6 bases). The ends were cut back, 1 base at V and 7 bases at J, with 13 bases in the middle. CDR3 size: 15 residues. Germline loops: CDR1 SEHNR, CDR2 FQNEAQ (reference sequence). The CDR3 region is CASSLVRGGGEKLFF. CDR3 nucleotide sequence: TGTGCCAGCAGCTTAGTCAGGGGAGGTGGTGAAAAACTGTTTTTT.

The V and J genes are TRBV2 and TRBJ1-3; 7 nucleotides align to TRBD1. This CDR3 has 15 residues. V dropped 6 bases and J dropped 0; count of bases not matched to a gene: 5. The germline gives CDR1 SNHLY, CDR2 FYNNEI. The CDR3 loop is CASSLQGHSGNTIYF. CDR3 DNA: TGTGCCAGCAGCCTACAGGGGCACTCTGGAAACACCATATATTTT.

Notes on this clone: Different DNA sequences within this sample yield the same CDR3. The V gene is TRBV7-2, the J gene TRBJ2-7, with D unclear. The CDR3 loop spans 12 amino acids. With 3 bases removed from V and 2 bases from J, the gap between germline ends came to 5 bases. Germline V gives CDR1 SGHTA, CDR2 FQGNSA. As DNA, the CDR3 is TGTGCCAGCAGCTTGAATACCTACGAGCAGTACTTC. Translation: CASSLNTYEQYF. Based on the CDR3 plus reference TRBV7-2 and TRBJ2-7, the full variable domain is GAGVSQSPSNKVTEKGKDVELRCDPISGHTALYWYRQSLGQGLEFLIYFQGNSAPDKSGLPSDRFSAERTGGSVSTLTIQRTQQEDSAVYLCASSLNTYEQYFGPGTRLTVT.

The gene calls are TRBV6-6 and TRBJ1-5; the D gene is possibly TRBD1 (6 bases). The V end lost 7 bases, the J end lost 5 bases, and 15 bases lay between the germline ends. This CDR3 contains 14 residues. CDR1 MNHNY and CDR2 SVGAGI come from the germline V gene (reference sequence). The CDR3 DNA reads TGTGCCAGCACCCCCGGGACATTAGATCAGCCCCAGCATTTT. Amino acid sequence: CASTPGTLDQPQHF.

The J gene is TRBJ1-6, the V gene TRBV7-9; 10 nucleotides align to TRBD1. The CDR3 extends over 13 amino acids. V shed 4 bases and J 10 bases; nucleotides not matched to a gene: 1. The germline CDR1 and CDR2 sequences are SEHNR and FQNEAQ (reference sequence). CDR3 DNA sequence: TGTGCCAGCAGCTCGACAGGGGGCTCACCCCTCCACTTT. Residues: CASSSTGGSPLHF.

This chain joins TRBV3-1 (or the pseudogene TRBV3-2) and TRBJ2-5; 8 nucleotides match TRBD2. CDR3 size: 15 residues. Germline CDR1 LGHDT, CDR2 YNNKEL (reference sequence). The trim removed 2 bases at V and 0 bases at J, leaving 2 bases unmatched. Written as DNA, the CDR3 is TGTGCCAGCAGCCAAAGGCGGGGGGACCAAGAGACCCAGTACTTC. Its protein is CASSQRRGDQETQYF.

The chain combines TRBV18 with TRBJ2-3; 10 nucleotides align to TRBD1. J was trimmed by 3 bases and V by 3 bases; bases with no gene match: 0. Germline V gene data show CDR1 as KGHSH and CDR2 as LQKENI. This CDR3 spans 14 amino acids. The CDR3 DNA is TGTGCCAGCTCACCGGGACAGGGGACAGATACGCAGTATTTT. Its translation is CASSPGQGTDTQYF.

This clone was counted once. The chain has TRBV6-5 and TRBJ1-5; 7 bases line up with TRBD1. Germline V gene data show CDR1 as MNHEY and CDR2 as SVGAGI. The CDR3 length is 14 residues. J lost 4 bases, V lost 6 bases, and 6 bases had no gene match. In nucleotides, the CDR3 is TGTGCCAGCAGCAGGGACAGCCCTAATCAGCCCCAGCATTTT. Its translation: CASSRDSPNQPQHF.

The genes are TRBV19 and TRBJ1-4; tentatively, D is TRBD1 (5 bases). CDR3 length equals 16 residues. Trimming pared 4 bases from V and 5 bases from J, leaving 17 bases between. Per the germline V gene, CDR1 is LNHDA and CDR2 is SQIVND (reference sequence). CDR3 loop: CASSTRVGGANEKLFF. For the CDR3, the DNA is TGTGCCAGTAGTACCCGAGTGGGGGGAGCGAATGAAAAACTGTTTTTT.

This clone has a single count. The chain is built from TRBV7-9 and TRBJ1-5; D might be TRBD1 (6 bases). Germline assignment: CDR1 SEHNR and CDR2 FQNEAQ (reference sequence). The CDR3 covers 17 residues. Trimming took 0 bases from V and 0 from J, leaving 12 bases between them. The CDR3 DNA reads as TGTGCCAGCAGCTTAGCGTCCGGGGGCTATAGCAATCAGCCCCAGCATTTT. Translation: CASSLASGGYSNQPQHF.

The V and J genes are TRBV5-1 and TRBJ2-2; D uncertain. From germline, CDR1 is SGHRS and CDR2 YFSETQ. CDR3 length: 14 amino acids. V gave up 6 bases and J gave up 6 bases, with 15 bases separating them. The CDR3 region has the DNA TGCGCCAGCACCACGACCATGCGGTCCGGGGAGCTGTTTTTT. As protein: CASTTTMRSGELFF. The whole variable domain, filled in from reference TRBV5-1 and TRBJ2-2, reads KAGVTQTPRYLIKTRGQQVTLSCSPISGHRSVSWYQQTPGQGLQFLFEYFSETQRNKGNFPGRFSGRQFSNSRSEMNVSTLELGDSALYLCASTTTMRSGELFFGEGSRLTVL.

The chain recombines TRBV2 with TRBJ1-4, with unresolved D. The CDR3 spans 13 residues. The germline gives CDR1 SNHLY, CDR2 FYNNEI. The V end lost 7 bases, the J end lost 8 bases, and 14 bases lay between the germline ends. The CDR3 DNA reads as TGTGCCAGCAAATGGTCGCCTGGCGAAAAACTGTTTTTT. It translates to CASKWSPGEKLFF.

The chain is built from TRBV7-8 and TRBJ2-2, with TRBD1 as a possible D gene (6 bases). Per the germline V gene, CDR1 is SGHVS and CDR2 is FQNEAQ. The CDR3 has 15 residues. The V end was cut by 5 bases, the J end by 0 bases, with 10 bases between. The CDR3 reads CASSKTGANTGELFF. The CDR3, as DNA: TGTGCCAGCAGCAAGACAGGTGCGAACACCGGGGAGCTGTTTTTT.

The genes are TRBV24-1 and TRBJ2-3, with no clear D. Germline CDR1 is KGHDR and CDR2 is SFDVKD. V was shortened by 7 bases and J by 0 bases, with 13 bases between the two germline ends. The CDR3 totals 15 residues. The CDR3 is CATSRNTESTDTQYF. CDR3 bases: TGTGCCACCAGCAGGAATACAGAAAGCACAGATACGCAGTATTTT.

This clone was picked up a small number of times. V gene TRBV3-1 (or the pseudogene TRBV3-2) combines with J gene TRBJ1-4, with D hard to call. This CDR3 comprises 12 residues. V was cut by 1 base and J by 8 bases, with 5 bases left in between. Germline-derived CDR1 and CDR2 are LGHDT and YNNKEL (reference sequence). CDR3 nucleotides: TGTGCCAGCAGCCAAGCCGAGGAAAAACTGTTTTTT. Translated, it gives CASSQAEEKLFF.

CDR3: CASSYSAQGVEKLFF. Here the CDR3 DNA reads TGTGCCAGCAGTTACTCTGCACAGGGCGTTGAAAAACTGTTTTTT. The chain uses TRBV6-5 and TRBJ1-4; a weak D match, TRBD1 (6 bases). CDR1 is MNHEY, CDR2 SVGAGI, per germline. V lost 0 bases, J lost 7 bases, and 12 bases lay in between. CDR3 length: 15 amino acids.

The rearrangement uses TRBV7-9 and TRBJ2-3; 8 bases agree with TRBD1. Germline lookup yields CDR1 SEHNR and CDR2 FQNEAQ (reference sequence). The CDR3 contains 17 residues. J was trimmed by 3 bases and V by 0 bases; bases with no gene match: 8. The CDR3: CASSLAAAGGRTDTQYF. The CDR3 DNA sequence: TGTGCCAGCAGCTTAGCGGCCGCAGGGGGCCGGACAGATACGCAGTATTTT.

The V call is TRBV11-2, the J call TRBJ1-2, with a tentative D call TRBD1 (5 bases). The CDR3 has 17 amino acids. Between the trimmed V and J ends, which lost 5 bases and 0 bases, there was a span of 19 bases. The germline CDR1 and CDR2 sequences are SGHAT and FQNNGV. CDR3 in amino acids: CASSPSGGWRANYGYTF. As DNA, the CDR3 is TGTGCCAGCAGCCCGTCCGGGGGTTGGCGAGCTAACTATGGCTACACCTTC.